A selection of T cell receptor beta chains follows, all from one sample in a study of vaccination effects on CD4 cells after COVID-19. Their target antigens are unknown. The protocol was immunoSEQ multiplex PCR, while the TCRdb copy is restricted to in-frame clones and leaves out a portion. The sample has about 63,000 clones, 70% to 85% seen once. The starting material was CD4+ T cells from PBMCs cultured with HCoV-OC43 spike peptides, obtained before COVID-19 vaccination. The receptors come from a human donor who received a COVID-19 vaccine. Both conserved end residues are trimmed from each CDR3. The order of the fields is V gene, CDR3 length, CDR3 protein.

v_call: TRBV7-9
cdr3_length: 9
cdr3_aa: ASSGVLEQF

v_call: TRBV5-1
cdr3_length: 11
cdr3_aa: ASSLDGSYGYT

v_call: TRBV4-1
cdr3_length: 15
cdr3_aa: ASSQEADMVAKNIQY

v_call: TRBV1
cdr3_length: 7
cdr3_aa: TSSWGYT

v_call: TRBV30
cdr3_length: 13
cdr3_aa: ACSSGRVPGNTIY

v_call: TRBV19
cdr3_length: 11
cdr3_aa: ASSIGGTEKAF

v_call: TRBV6-2/TRBV6-3
cdr3_length: 15
cdr3_aa: ASSYVPATGGKETQY

v_call: TRBV9
cdr3_length: 12
cdr3_aa: ATSSGGAVDEQF

v_call: TRBV9
cdr3_length: 8
cdr3_aa: ASSPGDYT

v_call: TRBV3-1/TRBV3-2
cdr3_length: 11
cdr3_aa: ASSPGQGEKLF

v_call: TRBV6-6
cdr3_length: 9
cdr3_aa: ASSYVGAEF

v_call: TRBV5-1
cdr3_length: 9
cdr3_aa: ASSFSETQY

v_call: TRBV10-1
cdr3_length: 17
cdr3_aa: ASSEFESLAGVLSNTQY

v_call: TRBV9
cdr3_length: 18
cdr3_aa: ASSRDRVAYSFSGANVLT

v_call: TRBV29-1
cdr3_length: 11
cdr3_aa: SVVTDSNQPQH

v_call: TRBV7-9
cdr3_length: 12
cdr3_aa: ASSLSSVHYGYT

v_call: TRBV4-1
cdr3_length: 13
cdr3_aa: ASSQDWVSSQPQH

v_call: TRBV18
cdr3_length: 11
cdr3_aa: ASSPPSTDTQY

v_call: TRBV30
cdr3_length: 13
cdr3_aa: AWSARDRGGETQY

v_call: TRBV28
cdr3_length: 12
cdr3_aa: ASLTTGNNQPQH

v_call: TRBV7-9
cdr3_length: 10
cdr3_aa: ASSLTVNEQF

v_call: TRBV29-1
cdr3_length: 12
cdr3_aa: SVELAASTDTQY

v_call: TRBV5-8
cdr3_length: 14
cdr3_aa: ASSLASHSGANVLT

v_call: TRBV7-2
cdr3_length: 14
cdr3_aa: ASSLQTGFDTGELF

v_call: TRBV10-2
cdr3_length: 11
cdr3_aa: ASITREGTEAF

v_call: TRBV12-5
cdr3_length: 16
cdr3_aa: ASGPRRTGGFGANVLT

v_call: TRBV24-1
cdr3_length: 13
cdr3_aa: ATSDPQGARNIQY

v_call: TRBV7-8
cdr3_length: 15
cdr3_aa: ASRHSSTQSSYNEQF

v_call: TRBV5-4
cdr3_length: 11
cdr3_aa: ASSQDRKETQY

v_call: TRBV5-1
cdr3_length: 13
cdr3_aa: ASSLRPGLGDGYT

v_call: TRBV3-1/TRBV3-2
cdr3_length: 12
cdr3_aa: ASSQEGFAGTQY

v_call: TRBV2
cdr3_length: 13
cdr3_aa: ASTGRTGSGNTIY

v_call: TRBV12-1
cdr3_length: 13
cdr3_aa: ASSLGGCGPGELF

v_call: TRBV4-3
cdr3_length: 14
cdr3_aa: ASSQEKQGGRNTIY

v_call: TRBV24-1
cdr3_length: 14
cdr3_aa: ATSDLYRGGVDTQY

v_call: TRBV24-1
cdr3_length: 12
cdr3_aa: ATSGGWSNQPQH